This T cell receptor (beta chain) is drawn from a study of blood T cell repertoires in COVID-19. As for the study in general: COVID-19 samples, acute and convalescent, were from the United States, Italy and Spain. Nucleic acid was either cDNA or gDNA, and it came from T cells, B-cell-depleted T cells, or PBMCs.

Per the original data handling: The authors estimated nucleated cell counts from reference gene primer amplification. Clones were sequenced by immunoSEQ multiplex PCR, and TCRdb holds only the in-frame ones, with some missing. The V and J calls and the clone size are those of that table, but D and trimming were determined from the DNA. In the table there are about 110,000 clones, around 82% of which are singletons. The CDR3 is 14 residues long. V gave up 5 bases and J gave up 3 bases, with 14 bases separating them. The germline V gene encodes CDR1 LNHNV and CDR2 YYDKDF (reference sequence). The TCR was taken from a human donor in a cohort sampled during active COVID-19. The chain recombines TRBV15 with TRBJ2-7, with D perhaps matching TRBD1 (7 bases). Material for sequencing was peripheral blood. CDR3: CATSGGTVHYEQYF. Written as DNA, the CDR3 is TGTGCCACCAGCGGGGGGACAGTGCACTACGAGCAGTACTTC. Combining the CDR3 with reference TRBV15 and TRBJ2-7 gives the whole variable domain DAMVIQNPRYQVTQFGKPVTLSCSQTLNHNVMYWYQQKSSQAPKLLFHYYDKDFNNEADTPDNFQSRRPNTSFCFLDIRSPGLGDTAMYLCATSGGTVHYEQYFGPGTRLTVT.